The sequence of this T cell receptor (beta chain) was determined in a study of blood T cells in healthy people across ages. For the second PCR, which ran for about 7 to 11 cycles, a sample-barcoded 5' primer and a J-beta primer mix were used. TCRdb passed the 5' RACE reads through MiXCR, listing each CDR3 protein once. Here the sample spans 1.5 million to 2 million distinct CDR3 sequences, about two fifths being singletons. The V and J ends lost 2 bases and 0 bases respectively, with 13 bases between them. The germline V gene has CDR1 MDHEN and CDR2 SYDVKM. There are 16 residues in the CDR3. The chain is built from TRBV28 and TRBJ1-1; no definite D call. Sequencing used blood. This receptor was identified in a human donor in good health. This chain's CDR3 is CASSLRGQLMNTEAFF. The CDR3 coding sequence is TGTGCCAGCAGTTTAAGAGGCCAACTCATGAACACTGAAGCTTTCTTT.